The next 26 T cell receptor beta chains were all read from a single sample in a study of T cells in Graves' hyperthyroidism and ophthalmopathy. RNA transcripts provided the source from which TCR beta CDR3 regions were amplified. HTBI primers were employed in a first-round RT-PCR of the TCR CDR3. TCRdb ran MiXCR on the multiplex PCR reads and lists one entry per CDR3 protein. Counted here are approximately 560,000 distinct CDR3 sequences, 15% to 19% occurring once; the ten biggest clones make up 7.3%. The sequenced material came from blood. The receptors were gathered from a woman in her 30s with Graves' hyperthyroidism.

This clonotype occurred many times. The rearrangement uses TRBV25-1 and TRBJ2-3; 15 bases align to TRBD2. V was pared by 4 bases and J by 2 bases, with 13 bases of the junction left unmatched. This CDR3 has 20 residues. Germline V gene data show CDR1 as MGHDK and CDR2 as SYGVNS. CDR3 in amino acids: CASSALGLAGGPYLTDTQYF. CDR3 nucleotides: TGTGCCAGCAGTGCCCTAGGACTAGCGGGAGGGCCCTACCTCACAGATACGCAGTATTTT.

Details on this clonotype: A much larger clone is a single base away; this may be a read error. CDR3 sequence reads: CASSSTGTGGPSSYEQYF. In DNA form, the CDR3 reads TGTGCCAGCAGCTCAACCGGGACTGGCGGGCCCAGCTCCTACGAGCAGTACTTC. The chain employs TRBV11-2 and TRBJ2-7; weak D call: TRBD2 (6 bases). CDR3 length: 18 amino acids. The V and J ends lost 4 bases and 0 bases respectively, with 22 bases between them. CDR1 is SGHAT and CDR2 is FQNNGV in the germline V gene.

This chain links TRBV20-1 with TRBJ2-7, with D maybe TRBD2 (5 bases). With 3 bases removed from V and 4 bases from J, the gap between germline ends came to 19 bases. This CDR3 is built from 15 residues. Germline lookup yields CDR1 DFQATT and CDR2 SNEGSKA (reference sequence). CDR3 DNA: TGCAGTGCTAGCATTCCCGGGGATGCGGCTTACGAGCAGTACTTC. Its protein product is CSASIPGDAAYEQYF.

This clonotype was counted ten times or more. The chain is built from TRBV18 and TRBJ2-3, with D unresolved. The CDR3 consists of 15 residues. Germline CDR1 and CDR2: KGHSH and LQKENI. V dropped 3 bases and J dropped 0 bases, with 10 bases sitting between them. This CDR3 is CASSPQTTSTDTQYF. The CDR3 DNA sequence: TGTGCCAGCTCACCGCAAACTACTAGCACAGATACGCAGTATTTT.

There are a few counts of this clonotype. The chain has TRBV5-6 and TRBJ2-4; D not certain. CDR1 is SGHDT and CDR2 is YYEEEE in the germline V gene. CDR3 size: 15 residues. Trimming stripped 4 bases from V and 4 bases from J, with 15 bases between. The CDR3 sequence: CASSPTWTVKNIQYF. The CDR3 bases are TGTGCCAGCAGCCCGACCTGGACCGTTAAAAACATTCAGTACTTC.

This clonotype was recorded at least ten times. This chain connects TRBV27 to TRBJ1-5, with a possible D match to TRBD1 (5 bases). The CDR3 has 15 amino acids. V lost 2 bases to trimming and J lost 1 base, with 9 bases between them. Germline lookup yields CDR1 MNHEY and CDR2 SMNVEV (reference sequence). The CDR3 region is CASSLTGASNQPQHF. As DNA, the CDR3 is TGTGCCAGCAGTTTAACCGGGGCCAGCAATCAGCCCCAGCATTTT.

V and J are TRBV27 and TRBJ1-5; D is unclear. CDR1 is MNHEY and CDR2 is SMNVEV in the germline V gene (reference sequence). The CDR3 spans 14 residues. V was cut by 1 base and J by 4 bases, with 8 bases left in between. The CDR3: CASSLFPDNQPQHF. DNA for the CDR3: TGTGCCAGCAGTTTATTTCCAGATAATCAGCCCCAGCATTTT.

This clonotype appeared many times. The chain joins TRBV15 to TRBJ2-5; D is possibly TRBD1 (6 bases). The CDR3 consists of 17 residues. V dropped 1 base and J dropped 1 base, with 16 bases sitting between them. Germline CDR1 reads LNHNV; CDR2 reads YYDKDF (reference sequence). Here the CDR3 DNA reads TGTGCCACCAGCAGAGTCGGTGGGGGACAAAGCCAAGAGACCCAGTACTTC. Translating it yields CATSRVGGGQSQETQYF.

This clonotype has ten or more counts. V is TRBV3-1 and J is TRBJ1-2; no clear D. The V gene's germline CDR1 is LGHDT and CDR2 YNNKEL (reference sequence). Deletions cut 3 bases from V and 5 bases from J, with 7 bases between. The CDR3 runs to 12 residues. For the CDR3, the DNA is TGTGCCAGCAGCCAGACGGAGTATGGCTACACCTTC. Protein sequence: CASSQTEYGYTF.

This clonotype appeared many times. V is TRBV20-1 and J is TRBJ2-7; D uncertain. The CDR3 has 13 amino acids. Germline-derived CDR1 and CDR2 are DFQATT and SNEGSKA (reference sequence). V was trimmed by 2 bases and J by 5 bases, leaving 13 bases between them. The CDR3 coding sequence is TGCAGTGCTAGACTAAGCTCCCGAAACGAGCAGTACTTC. Protein product: CSARLSSRNEQYF.

This clonotype occurred many times. The CDR3 loop is CASSSFKSSYNEQFF. CDR3 DNA sequence: TGTGCCAGCAGCTCCTTTAAGAGCTCCTACAATGAGCAGTTCTTC. The chain has TRBV7-2 and TRBJ2-1; no definite D call. Per germline, CDR1 SGHTA and CDR2 FQGNSA. The CDR3 contains 15 residues. V shed 4 bases and J shed 0 bases, with 10 bases lying between them.

This clonotype has at least ten counts. The gene calls are TRBV20-1 and TRBJ2-1, with TRBD1 matching 7 bases. The CDR3 runs to 16 residues. Looked up from germline, CDR1 is DFQATT and CDR2 is SNEGSKA (reference sequence). V lost 1 base to trimming and J lost 6 bases; unmatched junction nucleotides: 12. The CDR3 spells CSARAVQGRGTNEQFF. The CDR3 coding sequence is TGCAGTGCTAGAGCCGTACAGGGGAGAGGGACCAATGAGCAGTTCTTC.

This clonotype was picked up many times. The chain carries TRBV7-2 and TRBJ1-1; D gene ambiguous. Germline V gene sequence: CDR1 SGHTA, CDR2 FQGNSA. Trimming cost V 0 bases and J 1 base, with 12 bases left between them. CDR3 length: 16 residues. In nucleotides, the CDR3 is TGTGCCAGCAGCTTAGCGGCGGCAGACGGGAACACTGAAGCTTTCTTT. This codes for CASSLAAADGNTEAFF.

This clonotype has a count of ten or more. This chain connects TRBV9 to TRBJ2-3, with TRBD1 as a possible D gene (5 bases). CDR1 is SGDLS, CDR2 YYNGEE, per germline. The V gene lost 3 bases and the J gene lost 0 bases, with 5 bases spanning the gap. CDR3 length equals 13 residues. The CDR3 DNA reads as TGTGCCAGCAGCGAGGGGAGCACAGATACGCAGTATTTT. It codes for CASSEGSTDTQYF.

This clonotype was seen a few times. At one of its ends the junction is not consistent with the germline gene, which may arise from a read error. The J gene is TRBJ2-5, the V gene TRBV7-7; the D call may be TRBD1 or TRBD2 (5 bases each). Germline CDR1 SSHAT, CDR2 FNYEAQ (reference sequence). This CDR3 is 14 amino acids long. This CDR3 reads CASSLAPQGETQYF. As DNA, the CDR3 is TGTGCTAGCAGCTTAGCGCCTCAGGGAGAGACCCAGTACTTC.

This clonotype was observed at least ten times. The V call is TRBV12-3 or TRBV12-4, the J call TRBJ1-1, with D perhaps matching TRBD1 (6 bases). This CDR3 spans 15 amino acids. V was clipped by 4 bases and J by 4 bases, with 16 bases between them. The CDR3 DNA reads TGTGCCAGCAGTTCAGAACAGGGTCTGGGCACTGAAGCTTTCTTT. Translation: CASSSEQGLGTEAFF.

In this sample, this clonotype turned up a few times. The rearrangement joins TRBV11-2 to TRBJ1-5; possibly TRBD1 for D (5 bases). The germline V gene has CDR1 SGHAT and CDR2 FQNNGV. The V and J ends lost 0 bases and 1 base respectively, with 10 bases between them. CDR3 length equals 16 residues. CDR3 nucleotide sequence: TGTGCCAGCAGCTTAGAAGGGACCTTGAGCAATCAGCCCCAGCATTTT. Its translation is CASSLEGTLSNQPQHF. Based on the CDR3 plus reference TRBV11-2 and TRBJ1-5, the full variable domain is EAGVAQSPRYKIIEKRQSVAFWCNPISGHATLYWYQQILGQGPKLLIQFQNNGVVDDSQLPKDRFSAERLKGVDSTLKIQPAKLEDSAVYLCASSLEGTLSNQPQHFGDGTRLSIL.

This clonotype was counted at least ten times. The chain combines TRBV20-1 with TRBJ2-3; the match to TRBD2 covers 10 bases. Trimming took 4 bases from V and 4 from J; bases not matched to a gene: 5. This CDR3 is 14 amino acids long. Per germline, CDR1 DFQATT and CDR2 SNEGSKA (reference sequence). The CDR3 sequence: CSAKLAGWADTQYF. The DNA for the CDR3 is TGCAGTGCTAAACTAGCGGGATGGGCAGATACGCAGTATTTT.

This clonotype has at least ten counts. The CDR3 nucleotides are TGTGCCAGCAGTTCCGGGGAAGCGGGCAATCAGCCCCAGCATTTT. This translates into CASSSGEAGNQPQHF. This chain links TRBV6-5 with TRBJ1-5; D ambiguous. Germline V gene lookup returns CDR1 MNHEY and CDR2 SVGAGI. Trimming removed 4 bases at V and 2 bases at J, with 12 bases between. The CDR3 runs 15 residues.

This clonotype was seen at least ten times. V and J are TRBV19 and TRBJ1-1, with D possibly TRBD1 on 5 matching bases. Germline V gene lookup returns CDR1 LNHDA and CDR2 SQIVND (reference sequence). CDR3 size: 15 residues. The V and J ends lost 6 bases and 1 base respectively, with 15 bases between them. The CDR3 reads CASSEAAGWNTEAFF. The CDR3 DNA follows: TGTGCCAGTAGCGAGGCGGCAGGGTGGAACACTGAAGCTTTCTTT.

This clonotype has ten or more counts. This rearrangement joins TRBV6-1 to TRBJ1-4, with 8 bases that match TRBD1. The CDR3 is made up of 15 amino acids. The junction had 9 bases not matched to a gene; V was cut back by 6 bases and J by 6 bases. Germline V CDR1 and CDR2: MNHNS, SASEGT. CDR3 bases: TGTGCCAGCAGCGATTCCGGGACAGGCTATGAAAAACTGTTTTTT. This gives the protein CASSDSGTGYEKLFF.

In this sample, this clonotype turned up a few times. This chain links TRBV5-1 with TRBJ2-2; 9 bases line up with TRBD1. CDR3 length: 16 residues. Germline V lookup: CDR1 SGHRS, CDR2 YFSETQ. V trimming: 4 bases; J trimming: 6 bases; junction bases outside the gene matches: 10. CDR3 bases: TGCGCCAGCAGCCCCAGAGGCAGGACAGGGGCCGGGGAGCTGTTTTTT. It encodes CASSPRGRTGAGELFF.

The chain is built from TRBV19 and TRBJ1-1, with D unresolved. The CDR3 sequence is 13 residues long. V was shortened by 2 bases and J by 1 base, with 5 bases between the two germline ends. Germline-derived CDR1 and CDR2 are LNHDA and SQIVND (reference sequence). CDR3 sequence (DNA): TGTGCCAGTAGTATAATAAGGAACACTGAAGCTTTCTTT. Its protein is CASSIIRNTEAFF.

Only a few counts were recorded for this clonotype. The V and J genes are TRBV5-1 and TRBJ1-1; D not resolved. Trimming left V 1 base short and J 3 bases short, with 10 bases between. The germline V gene has CDR1 SGHRS and CDR2 YFSETQ. This CDR3 contains 14 residues. The CDR3: CASSLTGSDTEAFF. The CDR3 DNA is TGCGCCAGCAGCTTGACGGGGTCGGACACTGAAGCTTTCTTT.

This clonotype came up many times. V usage is TRBV11-2 and J usage is TRBJ1-1; tentatively, D is TRBD1 (6 bases). The V gene lost 5 bases and the J gene lost 0 bases, with 19 bases spanning the gap. This CDR3 contains 17 residues. Germline V gene lookup returns CDR1 SGHAT and CDR2 FQNNGV. The CDR3 is CASSLLRTGQMNTEAFF. Written as DNA, the CDR3 is TGTGCCAGCAGCCTACTCCGCACCGGACAGATGAACACTGAAGCTTTCTTT.

Notes on this clonotype: Mismatch with germline at one junction end may stem from a read error. The rearrangement uses TRBV19 and TRBJ2-7, with TRBD1 matching 9 bases. CDR1 and CDR2 from the germline V gene are LNHDA and SQIVND (reference sequence). This CDR3 has 14 amino acids. For the CDR3, the DNA is TGTGCCAGTAGTTACCGGGACAGGGACTACGAGCAGTGCTTC. Translation gives CASSYRDRDYEQCF.